The TCR beta chain under discussion was sequenced for a study of blood T cells in healthy people across ages. The second PCR ran about 6 to 12 cycles with a sample-barcoded 5' primer and J-beta primers. TCRdb ran MiXCR on the 5' RACE reads and lists one entry per CDR3 protein. The repertoire holds roughly 680,000 distinct CDR3 sequences, 49% seen once, with roughly a third in the top ten. About this clonotype itself: Its target is unknown.

General study points: Unsorted PBMC material precluded a definitive naive versus antigen-experienced comparison. The long-lived group displayed more naive CD4+ cells, plus higher diversity, than the aged donors did.

The V gene's germline CDR1 is DFQATT and CDR2 SNEGSKA (reference sequence). Trimming cost V 1 base and J 11 bases, with 25 bases left between them. The CDR3 has 16 residues. The sequencing input was blood. The origin of this receptor is an older woman in good health. This chain uses TRBV20-1 with TRBJ2-3, with D possibly being TRBD2 (6 bases). Here the CDR3 DNA reads TGCAGTGCTAGAGGGGCCCTCCGAGTGGTTGGAGCGGGGCAGTATTTT. Translation: CSARGALRVVGAGQYF.